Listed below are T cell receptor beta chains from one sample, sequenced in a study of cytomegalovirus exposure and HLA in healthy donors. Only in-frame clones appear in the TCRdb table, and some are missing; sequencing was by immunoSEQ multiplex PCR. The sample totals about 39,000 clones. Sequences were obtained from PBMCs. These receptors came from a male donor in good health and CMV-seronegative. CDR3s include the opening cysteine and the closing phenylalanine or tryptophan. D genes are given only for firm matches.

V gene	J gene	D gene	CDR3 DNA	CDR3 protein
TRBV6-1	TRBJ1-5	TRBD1	TGTGCCAGCAGTGATTGGACAGGGAAGAATCAGCCCCAGCATTTT	CASSDWTGKNQPQHF
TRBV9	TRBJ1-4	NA	TGTGCCAGCAGCGTCGACGACAGTGAAAAACTGTTTTTT	CASSVDDSEKLFF
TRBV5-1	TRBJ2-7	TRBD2	TGCGCCAGCAGCACCGGGACTAGCACCGCCTACGAGCAGTACTTC	CASSTGTSTAYEQYF
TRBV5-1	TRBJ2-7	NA	TGCGCCAGCAGCTTGGCCTTCGGCGAGCAGTACTTC	CASSLAFGEQYF
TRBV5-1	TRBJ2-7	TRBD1	TGCGCCAGCAGCGCGACAGGGGGTTCCTACGAGCAGTACTTC	CASSATGGSYEQYF
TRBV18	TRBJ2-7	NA	TGTGCCAGCTCACCAGGAGGGGTATACGAGCAGTACTTC	CASSPGGVYEQYF
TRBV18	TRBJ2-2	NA	TGTGCCAGCTCAGAGACAATCACCGGGGAGCTGTTTTTT	CASSETITGELFF
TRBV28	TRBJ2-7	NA	TGTGCCAGCAGTTTGGCCCGGCGGGGTGCGTGGGAGCAGTACTTC	CASSLARRGAWEQYF
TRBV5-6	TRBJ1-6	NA	TGTGCCAGCAGCTTGGCGGGTGTCCGCAATTCACCCCTCCACTTT	CASSLAGVRNSPLHF
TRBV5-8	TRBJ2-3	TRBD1	TGTGCCAGCAGCTTTAAAATACGACAGGGGGGCCCCCCCAGCACAGATACGCAGTATTTT	CASSFKIRQGGPPSTDTQYF
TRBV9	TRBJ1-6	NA	TGTGCCAGCAGCAAGAGGGATTCACCCCTCCACTTT	CASSKRDSPLHF
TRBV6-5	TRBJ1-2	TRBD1	TGTGCCAGCAGTTACTGGGACAGGGCTGGAGGCTACACCTTC	CASSYWDRAGGYTF
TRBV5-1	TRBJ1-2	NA	TGCGCCAGCAGCTTGCCCCCGACCCGCGGCGGTGGCTACACCTTC	CASSLPPTRGGGYTF
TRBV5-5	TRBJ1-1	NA	TGTGCCAGCAGCTTGGGCCCAGGGCCTAACACTGAAGCTTTCTTT	CASSLGPGPNTEAFF
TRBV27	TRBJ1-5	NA	TGTGCCAGCAGTTTATATCAGGATCAGCCCCAGCATTTT	CASSLYQDQPQHF
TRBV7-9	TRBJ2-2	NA	TGTGCCAGCAGCTTAGACAGAGTCACCGGGGAGCTGTTTTTT	CASSLDRVTGELFF
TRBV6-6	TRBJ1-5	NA	TGTGCCAGCAGTTACGGGCAGATTAACAGTCAGCCCCAGCATTTT	CASSYGQINSQPQHF
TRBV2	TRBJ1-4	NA	TGTGCCAGCAGCAAGGACTCCCCCGGCGCAACTAATGAAAAACTGTTTTTT	CASSKDSPGATNEKLFF
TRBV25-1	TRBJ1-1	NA	TGTGCCAGCAGTGAGCAGGGTTCGGCGGCTTTCTTT	CASSEQGSAAFF
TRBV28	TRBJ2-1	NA	TGTGCCAGCAGACTTCACAATGAGCAGTTCTTC	CASRLHNEQFF
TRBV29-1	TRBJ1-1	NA	TGCAGCTCGTATCCGGGTCCGAACACTGAAGCTTTCTTT	CSSYPGPNTEAFF
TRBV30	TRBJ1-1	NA	TGTGCCTGGTACCCCAGGGGCACTGAAGCTTTCTTT	CAWYPRGTEAFF
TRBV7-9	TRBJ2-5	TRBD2	TGTGCCAGCAGCTTATCCTTCGGGGGGTCGGAGACCCAGTACTTC	CASSLSFGGSETQYF
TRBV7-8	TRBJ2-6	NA	TGTGCCAGCAGCCTCAGGGTGGCGGGGGCCAACGTCCTGACTTTC	CASSLRVAGANVLTF